Below, one T cell receptor beta chain is given with its context. The germline V and J ends were trimmed by 2 bases and 4 bases, with 17 bases remaining between them. Germline CDR1 is MNHEY and CDR2 is SVGEGT. CDR3 size: 16 residues. This sample was included in a study of blood T cell repertoires in COVID-19. About the study: T cells, B-cell-depleted T cells, or PBMCs provided the cDNA or gDNA that served as material.

Original methodology: Nucleated cell counts were estimated from reference gene primer amplification. Repertoires were generated with immunoSEQ multiplex PCR, while TCRdb's copy carries only in-frame clones and drops some. Clone size and V and J calls were adopted from that table, with D and trimming inferred from the DNA. The repertoire consists of some 100,000 clones, with more than 65% occurring once and the leading ten covering about 12%. The TCR originated in a woman aged 70-85 years with acute or convalescent COVID-19. The V gene is TRBV6-2 or TRBV6-3, the J gene TRBJ1-2; maybe TRBD1 (6 bases). The sequencing sample was made of peripheral blood. The CDR3 here is CASSYGTRGALYGYTF. The CDR3 DNA reads TGTGCCAGCAGTTACGGGACTCGGGGGGCCCTCTATGGCTACACCTTC.